The 18 T cell receptor beta chains given below trace back to one sample, sequenced in a study of cytomegalovirus exposure and HLA in healthy donors. The PCR used 60 Vbeta and 13 Jbeta primers. Here immunoSEQ multiplex PCR was the method, and the copy in TCRdb shows in-frame clones only, minus some. The data hold under 200,000 clones, with 62% observed a single time. The specimen was PBMCs. All receptors derive from a man aged 35 to 55 in good health and CMV-seronegative.

On this clone itself: An end of the junction does not agree with germline; a read error may underlie this. The rearrangement links TRBV7-9 to TRBJ2-7; TRBD1 is a possible D gene (6 bases). This CDR3 is 16 amino acids long. The germline CDR1 and CDR2 sequences are SEHNR and FQNEAQ (reference sequence). The DNA of the CDR3 is TGTTCCAGCAGTCTCGTGGGGGCGTCTCCCGATTACGAGCAGTACTTC. Amino acids: CSSSLVGASPDYEQYF.

V usage is TRBV10-3 and J usage is TRBJ2-5; 8 positions agree with TRBD2. Germline CDR1 reads ENHRY; CDR2 reads SYGVKD. V was clipped by 3 bases and J by 5 bases; unmatched bases: 11. This CDR3 has 16 amino acids. The DNA of the CDR3 is TGTGCCATCAGTGACTACTCACGGGAGGGCGGGGAGACCCAGTACTTC. Translating it yields CAISDYSREGGETQYF.

The rearrangement links TRBV5-8 to TRBJ2-1; no firm D call. This CDR3 is 17 amino acids long. Trimming cost V 4 bases and J 0 bases, with 17 bases left between them. The germline V gene has CDR1 SGHTS and CDR2 YDEGEE. For the CDR3, the DNA is TGTGCCAGCAGCGACGACACTTCCATGGGCTCCTACAATGAGCAGTTCTTC. This sequence encodes CASSDDTSMGSYNEQFF.

The chain joins TRBV4-2 to TRBJ2-1; D unclear. Per the germline V gene, CDR1 is LGHNA and CDR2 is YNFKEQ. The CDR3 is 15 amino acids. With 0 bases removed from V and 4 bases from J, the gap between germline ends came to 10 bases. This chain's CDR3 is CASSQDRSRYNEQFF. The CDR3 DNA follows: TGTGCCAGCAGCCAAGATCGGAGTAGGTACAATGAGCAGTTCTTC.

As for this clone: At one end the junction does not follow the germline gene, possibly because of a read error. The chain recombines TRBV7-9 with TRBJ1-6, with 9 positions matching TRBD1. Germline V gives CDR1 SEHNR, CDR2 FQNEAQ (reference sequence). The CDR3 consists of 16 residues. CDR3 nucleotides: TGTTCCAGCAGCAAAGGACAGGGGTTCCATAATTCACCCCTCCACTTT. Translation gives CSSSKGQGFHNSPLHF. Full variable domain (rest looked up from reference TRBV7-9 and TRBJ1-6): DTGVSQNPRHKITKRGQNVTFRCDPISEHNRLYWYRQTLGQGPEFLTYFQNEAQLEKSRLLSDRFSAERPKGSFSTLEIQRTEQGDSAMYLCSSSKGQGFHNSPLHFGNGTRLTVT.

This clone was counted a few times. The chain has TRBV9 and TRBJ1-2; perhaps TRBD1 as D (6 bases). CDR3 length: 17 residues. Germline lookup yields CDR1 SGDLS and CDR2 YYNGEE. Trimming shortened V by 0 bases and J by 4 bases, and 19 bases separated the two germline ends. The CDR3 sequence is CASSVERGRGGAYGYTF. CDR3 DNA sequence: TGTGCCAGCAGCGTAGAGCGAGGTCGGGGGGGCGCCTATGGCTACACCTTC.

The V and J genes are TRBV28 and TRBJ2-2; 10 bases fit TRBD2. The germline CDR1 and CDR2 sequences are MDHEN and SYDVKM. The ends lost 3 bases at V and 5 bases at J; junction bases unmatched: 12. This CDR3 region has 18 residues. CDR3 protein: CASSFERGGSIETGELFF. The CDR3 DNA is TGTGCCAGCAGTTTTGAGCGGGGGGGGAGTATTGAGACCGGGGAGCTGTTTTTT. The full variable domain, its missing parts supplied by reference TRBV28 and TRBJ2-2, is DVKVTQSSRYLVKRTGEKVFLECVQDMDHENMFWYRQDPGLGLRLIYFSYDVKMKEKGDIPEGYSVSREKKERFSLILESASTNQTSMYLCASSFERGGSIETGELFFGEGSRLTVL.

The chain recombines TRBV7-6 with TRBJ1-2; 8 bases line up with TRBD1. This CDR3 is 13 amino acids long. The trim removed 5 bases at V and 5 bases at J, leaving 4 bases unmatched. CDR1 is SGHVS and CDR2 is FNYEAQ in the germline V gene. Written as DNA, the CDR3 is TGTGCCAGCAGCCCACGGACAGGGTATGGCTACACCTTC. It specifies CASSPRTGYGYTF.

This chain uses TRBV5-1 with TRBJ2-3; 8 bases map to TRBD2. CDR1 and CDR2 from the germline V gene are SGHRS and YFSETQ. This CDR3 is built from 14 residues. The trim removed 3 bases at V and 4 bases at J, leaving 4 bases unmatched. Written as DNA, the CDR3 is TGCGCCAGCAGCTCGGGGGGGCCTGCAGATACGCAGTATTTT. This encodes CASSSGGPADTQYF.

This clone was seen once. The genes are TRBV27 and TRBJ1-6; D is unresolved. This CDR3 region has 12 residues. Germline V gene lookup returns CDR1 MNHEY and CDR2 SMNVEV (reference sequence). Trimming took off 7 bases at V and 6 bases at J, with 7 bases between the two ends. CDR3 DNA: TGTGCCAGCACCAGGCTTAATTCACCCCTCCACTTT. It translates to CASTRLNSPLHF.

This clone was recorded a few times. The rearrangement uses TRBV6-1 and TRBJ1-1, with TRBD1 matching 7 bases. Losses at the gene ends were 10 bases for V and 0 bases for J; bases not matched to a gene: 8. Germline CDR1 is MNHNS and CDR2 is SASEGT. The CDR3 runs to 14 residues. The CDR3: CATYDRAMNTEAFF. The CDR3 region has the DNA TGTGCCACCTATGACAGGGCCATGAACACTGAAGCTTTCTTT.

The chain joins TRBV7-9 to TRBJ1-1, with no clear D. V was trimmed by 5 bases and J by 5 bases, leaving 12 bases between them. This CDR3 has 13 residues. Germline V lookup: CDR1 SEHNR, CDR2 FQNEAQ (reference sequence). CDR3 loop: CASSLNSRTEAFF. In DNA form, the CDR3 reads TGTGCCAGCAGCCTGAACTCCCGGACTGAAGCTTTCTTT. Filled out from reference TRBV7-9 and TRBJ1-1, the complete variable domain reads DTGVSQNPRHKITKRGQNVTFRCDPISEHNRLYWYRQTLGQGPEFLTYFQNEAQLEKSRLLSDRFSAERPKGSFSTLEIQRTEQGDSAMYLCASSLNSRTEAFFGQGTRLTVV.

This sequence joins TRBV6-1 and TRBJ1-2; 7 nucleotides line up with TRBD1. Germline V gene lookup returns CDR1 MNHNS and CDR2 SASEGT. The CDR3 has 15 residues. V shed 2 bases, J shed 1 base, and the junction held 4 bases outside the gene matches. CDR3 DNA sequence: TGTGCCAGCAGTGAACTGGGACAGAGTAACTATGGCTACACCTTC. This encodes CASSELGQSNYGYTF.

J is TRBJ2-1 and V is TRBV10-3, with 7 bases matching TRBD1. V shed 3 bases and J 8 bases; nucleotides not matched to a gene: 7. This CDR3 has 14 residues. CDR1 ENHRY and CDR2 SYGVKD come from the germline V gene. The CDR3 is CAISDLKQGHEQFF. The CDR3 DNA follows: TGTGCCATCAGTGACTTGAAACAGGGGCATGAGCAGTTCTTC.

A word on this clone: The junction differs from germline at one of its ends, possibly a read error. V and J are TRBV7-9 and TRBJ2-3; D not resolved. From germline, CDR1 is SEHNR and CDR2 FQNEAQ (reference sequence). The CDR3 runs 12 residues. DNA for the CDR3: TGTTCCAGCAGCGTCGACAAGCATACGCAGTATTTT. Translation gives CSSSVDKHTQYF.

V usage is TRBV5-6 and J usage is TRBJ2-7; 7 nucleotides match TRBD1. V trimming: 4 bases; J trimming: 6 bases; junction bases outside the gene matches: 7. From germline, CDR1 is SGHDT and CDR2 YYEEEE. CDR3 length: 13 residues. CDR3 sequence: CASSVDRASEQYF. CDR3 DNA sequence: TGTGCCAGCAGCGTAGACAGGGCGAGCGAGCAGTACTTC.

The chain couples TRBV5-6 to TRBJ2-1, with D unclear. This CDR3 spans 14 amino acids. The germline gives CDR1 SGHDT, CDR2 YYEEEE. Trimming took off 3 bases at V and 6 bases at J, with 13 bases between the two ends. CDR3: CASSSLRARNEQFF. In DNA, the CDR3 is TGTGCCAGCAGCTCCCTACGAGCGCGCAATGAGCAGTTCTTC. Filled out from reference TRBV5-6 and TRBJ2-1, the complete variable domain reads DAGVTQSPTHLIKTRGQQVTLRCSPKSGHDTVSWYQQALGQGPQFIFQYYEEEERQRGNFPDRFSGHQFPNYSSELNVNALLLGDSALYLCASSSLRARNEQFFGPGTRLTVL.

J is TRBJ2-7 and V is TRBV5-1, with 8 bases identical to TRBD2. J gave up 2 bases and V 4 bases, and 14 bases lay outside the gene matches. In germline, CDR1 is SGHRS, CDR2 YFSETQ. The CDR3 totals 17 residues. The CDR3 coding sequence is TGCGCCAGCAGCCCCACGGGGGGGGGAGCAGTCGCCTACGAGCAGTACTTC. It codes for CASSPTGGGAVAYEQYF.